These 29 T cell receptor beta chains came from one sample sequenced in a study of cytomegalovirus exposure and HLA in healthy donors. Use of 60 Vbeta and 13 Jbeta primers characterized the PCR. Measured with immunoSEQ multiplex PCR; TCRdb has only the in-frame clones, and not every one. The data hold about 120,000 clones, with about 73% observed a single time. The sample was PBMCs. These receptor sequences come from a woman in her twenties or thirties in good health and CMV-seropositive.

The CDR3 loop is CASSLPGQGIPTDTQYF. The DNA of the CDR3 is TGTGCCAGCAGCTTACCAGGACAGGGAATACCCACAGATACGCAGTATTTT. This chain connects TRBV7-8 to TRBJ2-3, with 8 nucleotides matching TRBD1. CDR3 length equals 17 residues. J gave up 2 bases and V 2 bases, and 9 bases lay outside the gene matches. In germline, CDR1 is SGHVS, CDR2 FQNEAQ.

A few counts support this clone. The rearrangement uses TRBV20-1 and TRBJ1-1; tentatively, D is TRBD1 (5 bases). The CDR3 is 11 residues long. V was trimmed by 6 bases and J by 1 base, leaving 6 bases between them. Germline values: CDR1 DFQATT, CDR2 SNEGSKA (reference sequence). The chain's CDR3 is CSATGNTEAFF. For the CDR3, the DNA is TGCAGTGCCACAGGGAACACTGAAGCTTTCTTT.

As DNA, the CDR3 is TGTGCCTGGTCTAGCGGGGGGGCTGTGCCGCAGTATTTT. This encodes CAWSSGGAVPQYF. The chain recombines TRBV30 with TRBJ2-3, with 12 bases matching TRBD2. Germline V lookup: CDR1 GTSNPN, CDR2 SVGIG (reference sequence). The J segment lost 10 bases and the V segment lost 5 bases, leaving 7 bases of the junction unmatched. The CDR3 has 13 residues.

The V call is TRBV4-1, the J call TRBJ1-1; the match to TRBD1 covers 7 bases. Germline-derived CDR1 and CDR2 are MGHRA and YSYEKL. Germline trimming cut 1 base from V and 6 bases from J; bases unmatched to any gene: 11. The CDR3 is 16 amino acids. CDR3 coding DNA: TGCGCCAGCAGCCAAGTACACCGACAGGGAAGGTCTGAAGCTTTCTTT. Encoded protein: CASSQVHRQGRSEAFF.

This clone was counted once. The V gene is TRBV6-1, the J gene TRBJ1-4, with D tentatively TRBD1 (5 bases). The CDR3 runs to 14 residues. Germline lookup yields CDR1 MNHNS and CDR2 SASEGT. Trimming left V 6 bases short and J 0 bases short, with 8 bases between. In DNA, the CDR3 is TGTGCCAGCAGCGACAGTACAACTAATGAAAAACTGTTTTTT. Encoded protein: CASSDSTTNEKLFF.

CDR3 DNA sequence: TGTGCCAGCAGCGTAGGAGAGTCTAGCGGGACCTACTACGAGCAGTACTTC. Translated: CASSVGESSGTYYEQYF. The chain uses TRBV9 and TRBJ2-5; 9 bases agree with TRBD2. TRBJ2-7 matches the DNA end more closely, so the J call is doubtful. The CDR3 is made up of 17 amino acids. Germline V gives CDR1 SGDLS, CDR2 YYNGEE.

This chain links TRBV6-5 with TRBJ1-5, with 9 bases that match TRBD1. The CDR3 totals 13 residues. Germline CDR1 reads MNHEY; CDR2 reads SVGAGI. V shed 8 bases, J shed 2 bases, and the junction held 1 base outside the gene matches. In DNA, the CDR3 is TGTGCCAGCCGGACAGGGGGCAATCAGCCCCAGCATTTT. Its translation is CASRTGGNQPQHF.

The chain carries TRBV6-1 and TRBJ2-1, with 11 bases aligning to TRBD2. The V gene's germline CDR1 is MNHNS and CDR2 SASEGT. With V trimmed by 9 bases and J by 9 bases, 13 bases remained unmatched. The CDR3 runs 15 residues. CDR3 bases: TGTGCCAGTATCCCATTAGCGGGGGGGCGGGGTGAGCAGTTCTTC. The encoded protein is CASIPLAGGRGEQFF.

The chain couples TRBV20-1 to TRBJ2-7, with no clear D. Germline V gene data show CDR1 as DFQATT and CDR2 as SNEGSKA (reference sequence). V was trimmed by 1 base and J by 2 bases, leaving 3 bases between them. The length of the CDR3 is 11 residues. The CDR3 region is CSARVTYEQYF. The CDR3, as DNA: TGCAGTGCTAGAGTTACCTACGAGCAGTACTTC.

V gene TRBV6-5 combines with J gene TRBJ2-3; possibly TRBD2 for D (7 bases). Trimming shortened V by 4 bases and J by 0 bases, and 11 bases separated the two germline ends. This CDR3 contains 15 residues. CDR1 MNHEY and CDR2 SVGAGI come from the germline V gene. The CDR3 sequence: CASSLGGASTDTQYF. CDR3 DNA sequence: TGTGCCAGCAGTTTGGGGGGGGCTAGCACAGATACGCAGTATTTT.

J is TRBJ2-7 and V is TRBV15; D possibly corresponds to TRBD2 (5 bases). Between the trimmed V and J ends, which lost 2 bases and 5 bases, there was a span of 13 bases. Germline assignment: CDR1 LNHNV and CDR2 YYDKDF (reference sequence). This CDR3 spans 14 amino acids. The CDR3 reads CATSRRGLGDEQYF. DNA for the CDR3: TGTGCCACCAGCAGAAGAGGGTTGGGCGACGAGCAGTACTTC. Variable domain in full (rest from reference TRBV15 and TRBJ2-7): DAMVIQNPRYQVTQFGKPVTLSCSQTLNHNVMYWYQQKSSQAPKLLFHYYDKDFNNEADTPDNFQSRRPNTSFCFLDIRSPGLGDTAMYLCATSRRGLGDEQYFGPGTRLTVT.

This rearrangement joins TRBV6-6 to TRBJ1-5, with D possibly being TRBD1 (5 bases). The CDR3 contains 13 residues. V dropped 0 bases and J dropped 11 bases, with 11 bases sitting between them. Germline V gene sequence: CDR1 MNHNY, CDR2 SVGAGI (reference sequence). The chain's CDR3 is CASSYSTRGAQHF. The CDR3 region has the DNA TGTGCCAGCAGTTACTCCACCCGGGGGGCCCAGCATTTT.

The rearrangement links TRBV4-2 to TRBJ2-6; 7 bases map to TRBD1. From germline, CDR1 is LGHNA and CDR2 YNFKEQ. This CDR3 spans 20 amino acids. After removal of 4 bases from V and 0 bases from J, the junction contained 15 bases not matched to a gene. The CDR3 bases are TGTGCCAGCAGCCCTGGTGGATGGGATTCAGGGGGCTCTGGGGCCAACGTCCTGACTTTC. This gives the protein CASSPGGWDSGGSGANVLTF.

The chain employs TRBV9 and TRBJ2-1; 10 bases align to TRBD2. There are 18 residues in the CDR3. The V and J ends lost 0 bases and 0 bases, in that order; junction bases with no gene match: 6. CDR1 and CDR2 (germline): SGDLS, YYNGEE. The CDR3 spells CASSVGLAGAISYNEQFF. CDR3 nucleotides: TGTGCCAGCAGCGTAGGGCTAGCGGGGGCGATCTCCTACAATGAGCAGTTCTTC.

The chain links TRBV7-3 to TRBJ1-5; D remains ambiguous. CDR1 is SGHTA, CDR2 FQGTGA, per germline. The CDR3 is 14 residues long. Trimming left V 11 bases short and J 0 bases short, with 14 bases between. This chain's CDR3 is CAAPPRGSNQPQHF. CDR3 DNA sequence: TGTGCCGCTCCCCCCCGGGGTAGCAATCAGCCCCAGCATTTT. Full variable domain (missing parts from reference TRBV7-3 and TRBJ1-5): GAGVSQTPSNKVTEKGKYVELRCDPISGHTALYWYRQSLGQGPEFLIYFQGTGAADDSGLPNDRFFAVRPEGSVSTLKIQRTERGDSAVYLCAAPPRGSNQPQHFGDGTRLSIL.

The rearrangement joins TRBV5-4 to TRBJ2-1; 7 bases match TRBD1. V shed 1 base, J shed 3 bases, and the junction held 7 bases outside the gene matches. In germline, CDR1 is SGHNT, CDR2 YYREEE (reference sequence). CDR3 size: 16 residues. DNA of the CDR3: TGTGCCAGCAGCTTGATAGGCAGGGGGTTCTACAATGAGCAGTTCTTC. It yields the protein CASSLIGRGFYNEQFF.

The chain combines TRBV7-9 with TRBJ2-5; 11 nucleotides agree with TRBD1. The germline V gene encodes CDR1 SEHNR and CDR2 FQNEAQ (reference sequence). The CDR3 totals 16 residues. Trimming took 5 bases from V and 4 from J; bases not matched to a gene: 9. The CDR3 coding sequence is TGTGCCAGCAGCCCCGGGACAGGGGGTTATGGAGAGACCCAGTACTTC. It encodes CASSPGTGGYGETQYF.

The CDR3, as DNA: TGTGCCATCAGTTCGGGACAGGCTAACCGTGATGAGCAGTTCTTC. This sequence encodes CAISSGQANRDEQFF. V gene TRBV10-3 combines with J gene TRBJ2-1; TRBD1 aligns across 8 bases. The ends lost 5 bases at V and 8 bases at J; junction bases unmatched: 11. Looked up from germline, CDR1 is ENHRY and CDR2 is SYGVKD. The CDR3 runs 15 residues.

The chain is built from TRBV6-1 and TRBJ1-5; 9 positions match TRBD1. The CDR3 is made up of 19 amino acids. CDR1 and CDR2 (germline): MNHNS, SASEGT. V shed 4 bases and J 6 bases; nucleotides not matched to a gene: 19. The CDR3 loop reads CASSGTLGQGFAVPQPQHF. DNA for the CDR3: TGTGCCAGCAGTGGAACCTTGGGACAGGGATTTGCCGTACCTCAGCCCCAGCATTTT.

This clone was observed once. V usage is TRBV11-1 and J usage is TRBJ2-2; unclear D gene. The germline V and J ends were trimmed by 5 bases and 6 bases, with 10 bases remaining between them. The germline V gene has CDR1 SGHAT and CDR2 FQDESV (reference sequence). This CDR3 has 13 residues. CDR3 sequence reads: CASSPRVSGELFF. The CDR3 DNA reads TGTGCCAGCAGCCCCCGGGTTTCCGGGGAGCTGTTTTTT.

The chain employs TRBV15 and TRBJ2-7, with a weak D call TRBD2 (6 bases). The CDR3 loop spans 14 amino acids. Germline V gene data show CDR1 as LNHNV and CDR2 as YYDKDF (reference sequence). V shed 1 base and J shed 1 base, with 8 bases lying between them. Written as DNA, the CDR3 is TGTGCCACCAGCAGAGGGGGGGATTCCTACGAGCAGTACTTC. Its translation is CATSRGGDSYEQYF.

The chain recombines TRBV2 with TRBJ1-2; 9 bases fit TRBD1. Germline V gene lookup returns CDR1 SNHLY and CDR2 FYNNEI. CDR3 length: 12 residues. Trimming took 9 bases from V and 4 from J; bases not matched to a gene: 3. CDR3 loop: CARQGASYGYTF. CDR3 coding DNA: TGTGCCAGACAGGGGGCGAGCTATGGCTACACCTTC.

The chain has TRBV7-2 and TRBJ2-3, with 7 bases lining up with TRBD2. This CDR3 is 15 amino acids long. Per germline, CDR1 SGHTA and CDR2 FQGNSA. The V and J ends lost 5 bases and 1 base, in that order; junction bases with no gene match: 6. The CDR3 is CASSISGVGTDTQYF. CDR3 nucleotides: TGTGCCAGCAGCATCAGCGGGGTGGGCACAGATACGCAGTATTTT.

The rearrangement joins TRBV6-6 to TRBJ2-1; weak D call: TRBD2 (6 bases). There are 14 residues in the CDR3. Deletions cut 5 bases from V and 6 bases from J, with 14 bases between. The germline V gene has CDR1 MNHNY and CDR2 SVGAGI (reference sequence). The CDR3 bases are TGTGCCAGCAGTACCGGGGGTTTCGGCAATGAGCAGTTCTTC. This translates into CASSTGGFGNEQFF.

This clone appeared once. This chain connects TRBV6-4 to TRBJ1-4; D is undetermined. This CDR3 region has 15 residues. Trimming stripped 3 bases from V and 7 bases from J, with 15 bases between. Germline CDR1 and CDR2: MRHNA and SNTAGT. The CDR3 coding sequence is TGTGCCAGCAGTGAAGTTCCGGGATCGGTTGAAAAACTGTTTTTT. Protein: CASSEVPGSVEKLFF.

V is TRBV5-4 and J is TRBJ2-1, with D hard to call. The V gene's germline CDR1 is SGHNT and CDR2 YYREEE (reference sequence). The CDR3 loop spans 15 amino acids. V lost 0 bases and J lost 2, with 9 bases in between. The CDR3: CASSLGGVTYNEQFF. Here the CDR3 DNA reads TGTGCCAGCAGCTTGGGCGGTGTTACCTACAATGAGCAGTTCTTC.

The chain employs TRBV5-6 and TRBJ1-2; D remains ambiguous. CDR1 SGHDT and CDR2 YYEEEE come from the germline V gene. V lost 0 bases and J lost 4, with 10 bases in between. The CDR3 spans 14 residues. The CDR3 DNA is TGTGCCAGCAGCTTGGGCAGCGTGACCTATGGCTACACCTTC. Translation: CASSLGSVTYGYTF. The complete variable domain, with remaining parts taken from reference TRBV5-6 and TRBJ1-2, reads DAGVTQSPTHLIKTRGQQVTLRCSPKSGHDTVSWYQQALGQGPQFIFQYYEEEERQRGNFPDRFSGHQFPNYSSELNVNALLLGDSALYLCASSLGSVTYGYTFGSGTRLTVV.

The DNA of the CDR3 is TGCGCCAGCAGCTTAGGGACTAGCGGGGGGGCGGGTTACAATGAGCAGTTCTTC. Protein sequence: CASSLGTSGGAGYNEQFF. The rearrangement links TRBV5-1 to TRBJ2-1; 16 bases agree with TRBD2. Germline V gene sequence: CDR1 SGHRS, CDR2 YFSETQ. CDR3 length: 18 amino acids. The V and J ends lost 2 bases and 4 bases, in that order; junction bases with no gene match: 6. The variable domain in full, with the rest retrieved from reference TRBV5-1 and TRBJ2-1, is KAGVTQTPRYLIKTRGQQVTLSCSPISGHRSVSWYQQTPGQGLQFLFEYFSETQRNKGNFPGRFSGRQFSNSRSEMNVSTLELGDSALYLCASSLGTSGGAGYNEQFFGPGTRLTVL.

This clone appeared a few times. The chain combines TRBV6-6 with TRBJ2-1; tentatively, D is TRBD2 (5 bases). The germline V gene has CDR1 MNHNY and CDR2 SVGAGI (reference sequence). Trimming removed 2 bases at V and 4 bases at J, with 12 bases between. The CDR3 runs 15 residues. Here the CDR3 reads CASSYRLADYNEQFF. The CDR3 DNA sequence: TGTGCCAGCAGTTACCGGCTAGCAGATTACAATGAGCAGTTCTTC.